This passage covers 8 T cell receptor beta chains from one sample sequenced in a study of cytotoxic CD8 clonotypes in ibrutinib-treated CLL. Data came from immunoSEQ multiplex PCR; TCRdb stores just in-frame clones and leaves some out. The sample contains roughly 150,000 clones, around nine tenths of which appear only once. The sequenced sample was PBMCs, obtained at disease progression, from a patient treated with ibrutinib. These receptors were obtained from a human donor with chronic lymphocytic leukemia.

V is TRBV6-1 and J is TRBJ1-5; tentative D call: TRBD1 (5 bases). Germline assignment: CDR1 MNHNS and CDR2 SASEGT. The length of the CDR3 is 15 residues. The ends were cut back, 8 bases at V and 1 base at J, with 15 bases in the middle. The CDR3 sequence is CASGDLHRSNQPQHF. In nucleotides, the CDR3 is TGTGCCAGCGGGGATCTTCACAGGAGCAATCAGCCCCAGCATTTT.

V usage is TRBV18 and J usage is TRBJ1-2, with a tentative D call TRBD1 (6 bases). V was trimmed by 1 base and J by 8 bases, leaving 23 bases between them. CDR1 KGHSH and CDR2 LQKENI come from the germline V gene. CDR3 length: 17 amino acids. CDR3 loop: CASSPLEGGQSQVGYTF. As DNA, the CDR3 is TGTGCCAGCTCACCACTAGAAGGAGGACAGTCTCAGGTGGGCTACACCTTC.

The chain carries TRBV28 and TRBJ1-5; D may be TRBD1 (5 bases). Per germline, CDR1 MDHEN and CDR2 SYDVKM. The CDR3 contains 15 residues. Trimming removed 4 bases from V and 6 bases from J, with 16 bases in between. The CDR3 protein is CASSSRGGFIQPQHF. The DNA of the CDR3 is TGTGCCAGCAGTTCGAGGGGTGGTTTTATTCAGCCCCAGCATTTT.

CDR3 DNA sequence: TGTGCCATCAGTGCAACGGACAGGGAGAATGAAAAACTGTTTTTT. Its translation: CAISATDRENEKLFF. V and J are TRBV10-3 and TRBJ1-4; TRBD1 matches 8 bases. Trimming took 4 bases from V and 5 from J; bases not matched to a gene: 6. Germline V CDR1 and CDR2: ENHRY, SYGVKD. This CDR3 has 15 residues.

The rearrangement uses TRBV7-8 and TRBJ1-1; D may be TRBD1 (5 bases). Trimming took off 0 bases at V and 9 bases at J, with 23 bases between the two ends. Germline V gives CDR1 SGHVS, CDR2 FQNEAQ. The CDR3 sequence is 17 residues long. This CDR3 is CASSLAGGSTLGSKAFF. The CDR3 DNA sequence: TGTGCCAGCAGCTTAGCGGGGGGTAGCACGCTGGGATCAAAAGCTTTCTTT.

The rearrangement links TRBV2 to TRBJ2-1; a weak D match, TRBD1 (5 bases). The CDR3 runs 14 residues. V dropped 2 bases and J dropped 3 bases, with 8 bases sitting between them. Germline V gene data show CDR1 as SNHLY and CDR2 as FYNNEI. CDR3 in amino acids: CASSENTGYNEQFF. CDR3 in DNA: TGTGCCAGCAGTGAAAACACAGGCTACAATGAGCAGTTCTTC.

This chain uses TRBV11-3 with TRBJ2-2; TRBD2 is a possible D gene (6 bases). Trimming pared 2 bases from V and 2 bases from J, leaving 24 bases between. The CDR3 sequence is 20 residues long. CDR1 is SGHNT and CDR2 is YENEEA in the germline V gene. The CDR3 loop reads CASSLTTPWRGRINTGELFF. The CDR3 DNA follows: TGTGCCAGCAGCTTAACCACCCCATGGAGGGGCAGAATTAACACCGGGGAGCTGTTTTTT.

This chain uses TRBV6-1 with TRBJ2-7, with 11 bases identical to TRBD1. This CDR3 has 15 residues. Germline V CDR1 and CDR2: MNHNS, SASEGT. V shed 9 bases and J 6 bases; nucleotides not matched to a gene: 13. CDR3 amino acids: CASHPPGQGGGEQYF. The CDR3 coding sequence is TGTGCCAGTCATCCTCCGGGACAGGGGGGCGGCGAGCAGTACTTC.